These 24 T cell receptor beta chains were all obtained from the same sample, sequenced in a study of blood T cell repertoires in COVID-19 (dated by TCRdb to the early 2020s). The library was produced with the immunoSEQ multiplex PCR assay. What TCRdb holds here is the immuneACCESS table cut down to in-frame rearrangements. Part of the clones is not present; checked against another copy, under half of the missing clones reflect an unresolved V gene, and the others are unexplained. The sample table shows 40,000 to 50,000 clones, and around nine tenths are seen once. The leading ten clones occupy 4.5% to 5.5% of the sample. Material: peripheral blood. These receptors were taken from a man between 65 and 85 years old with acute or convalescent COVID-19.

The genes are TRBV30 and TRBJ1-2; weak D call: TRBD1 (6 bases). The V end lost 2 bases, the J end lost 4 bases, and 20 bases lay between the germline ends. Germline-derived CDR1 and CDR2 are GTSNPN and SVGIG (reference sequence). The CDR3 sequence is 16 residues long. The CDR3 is CAWSKGGRGPAYGYTF. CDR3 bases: TGTGCCTGGAGTAAGGGCGGCAGGGGACCCGCCTATGGCTACACCTTC. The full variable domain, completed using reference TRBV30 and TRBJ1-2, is SQTIHQWPATLVQPVGSPLSLECTVEGTSNPNLYWYRQAAGRGLQLLFYSVGIGQISSEVPQNLSASRPQDRQFILSSKKLLLSDSGFYLCAWSKGGRGPAYGYTFGSGTRLTVV.

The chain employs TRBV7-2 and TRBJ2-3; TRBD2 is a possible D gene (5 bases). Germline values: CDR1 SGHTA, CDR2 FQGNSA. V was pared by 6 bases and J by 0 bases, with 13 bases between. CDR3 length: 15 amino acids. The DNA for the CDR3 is TGTGCCAGCAGGGTTACTAGGTCTAGCACAGATACGCAGTATTTT. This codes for CASRVTRSSTDTQYF.

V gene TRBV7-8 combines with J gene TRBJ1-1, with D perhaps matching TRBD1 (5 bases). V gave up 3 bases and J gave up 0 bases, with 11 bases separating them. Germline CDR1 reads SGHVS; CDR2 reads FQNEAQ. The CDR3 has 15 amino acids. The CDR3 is CASSFDSYMNTEAFF. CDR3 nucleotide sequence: TGTGCCAGCAGCTTCGACAGCTATATGAACACTGAAGCTTTCTTT. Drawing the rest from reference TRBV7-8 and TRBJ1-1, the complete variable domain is GAGVSQSPRYKVAKRGQDVALRCDPISGHVSLFWYQQALGQGPEFLTYFQNEAQLDKSGLPSDRFFAERPEGSVSTLKIQRTQQEDSAVYLCASSFDSYMNTEAFFGQGTRLTVV.

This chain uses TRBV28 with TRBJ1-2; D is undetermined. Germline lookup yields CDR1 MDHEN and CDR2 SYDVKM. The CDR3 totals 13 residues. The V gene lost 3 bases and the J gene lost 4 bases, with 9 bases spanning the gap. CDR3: CASSFPGSYGYTF. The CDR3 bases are TGTGCCAGCAGTTTCCCGGGAAGCTATGGCTACACCTTC.

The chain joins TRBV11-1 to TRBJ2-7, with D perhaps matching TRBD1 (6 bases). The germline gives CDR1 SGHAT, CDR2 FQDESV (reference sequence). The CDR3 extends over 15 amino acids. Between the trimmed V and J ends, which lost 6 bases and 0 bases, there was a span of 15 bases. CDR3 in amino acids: CASRTSWTDSYEQYF. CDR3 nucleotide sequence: TGTGCCAGCAGAACTTCTTGGACAGACTCCTACGAGCAGTACTTC.

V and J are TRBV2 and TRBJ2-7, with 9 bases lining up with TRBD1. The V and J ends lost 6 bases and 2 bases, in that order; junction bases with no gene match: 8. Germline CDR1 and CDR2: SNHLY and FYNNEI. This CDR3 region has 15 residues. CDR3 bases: TGTGCCAGCAGCCGGCCGACAGGGGGGGCCTACGAGCAGTACTTC. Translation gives CASSRPTGGAYEQYF.

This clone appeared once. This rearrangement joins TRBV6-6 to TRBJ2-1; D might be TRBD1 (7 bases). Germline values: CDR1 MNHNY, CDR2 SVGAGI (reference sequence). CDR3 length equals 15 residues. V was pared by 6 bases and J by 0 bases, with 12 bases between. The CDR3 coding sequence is TGTGCCAGCAGGGAGGGGGCCAGCTCCTACAATGAGCAGTTCTTC. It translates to CASREGASSYNEQFF.

The CDR3 bases are TGTGCCAGCAGGGGCGGGGAATACACTGAAGCTTTCTTT. It codes for CASRGGEYTEAFF. The V gene is TRBV2, the J gene TRBJ1-1; D unclear. With 6 bases removed from V and 3 bases from J, the gap between germline ends came to 11 bases. Per the germline V gene, CDR1 is SNHLY and CDR2 is FYNNEI. The CDR3 loop spans 13 amino acids.

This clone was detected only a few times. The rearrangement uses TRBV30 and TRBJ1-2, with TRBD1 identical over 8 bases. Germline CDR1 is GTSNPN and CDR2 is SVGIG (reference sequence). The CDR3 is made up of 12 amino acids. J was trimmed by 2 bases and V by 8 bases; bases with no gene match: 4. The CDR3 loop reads CAQRTGNYGYTF. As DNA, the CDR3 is TGTGCCCAGCGGACAGGGAACTATGGCTACACCTTC.

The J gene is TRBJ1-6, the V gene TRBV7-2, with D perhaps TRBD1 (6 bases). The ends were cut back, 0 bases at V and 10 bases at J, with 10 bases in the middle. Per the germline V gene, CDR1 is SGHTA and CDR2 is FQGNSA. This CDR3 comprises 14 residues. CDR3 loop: CASSLARTDSPLHF. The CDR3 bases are TGTGCCAGCAGCTTAGCCCGGACAGACTCACCCCTCCACTTT.

This chain's CDR3 is CASSLGGSSYEQYF. In nucleotides, the CDR3 is TGTGCCAGCAGTTTGGGGGGTAGCAGTTACGAGCAGTACTTC. The chain uses TRBV28 and TRBJ2-7, with D possibly TRBD2 on 6 matching bases. CDR1 and CDR2 from the germline V gene are MDHEN and SYDVKM. The CDR3 extends over 14 amino acids. Trimming took off 3 bases at V and 4 bases at J, with 13 bases between the two ends.

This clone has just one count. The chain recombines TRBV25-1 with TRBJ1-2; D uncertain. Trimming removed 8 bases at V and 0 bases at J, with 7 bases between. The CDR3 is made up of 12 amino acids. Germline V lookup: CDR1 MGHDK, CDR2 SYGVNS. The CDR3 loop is CASATSNYGYTF. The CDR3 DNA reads TGTGCCAGCGCCACATCTAACTATGGCTACACCTTC.

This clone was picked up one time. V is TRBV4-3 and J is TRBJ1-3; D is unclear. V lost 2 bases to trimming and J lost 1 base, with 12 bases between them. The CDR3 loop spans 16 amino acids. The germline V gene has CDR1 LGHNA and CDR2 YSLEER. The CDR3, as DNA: TGCGCCAGCAGCCAAAAGAGCCTTCCGTCTGGAAACACCATATATTTT. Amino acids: CASSQKSLPSGNTIYF.

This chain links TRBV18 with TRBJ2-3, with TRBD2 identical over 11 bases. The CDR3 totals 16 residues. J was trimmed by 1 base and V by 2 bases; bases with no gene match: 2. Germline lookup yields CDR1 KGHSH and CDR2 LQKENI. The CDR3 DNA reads TGTGCCAGCTCACCATCGACTAGCGGGGGCACAGATACGCAGTATTTT. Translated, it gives CASSPSTSGGTDTQYF.

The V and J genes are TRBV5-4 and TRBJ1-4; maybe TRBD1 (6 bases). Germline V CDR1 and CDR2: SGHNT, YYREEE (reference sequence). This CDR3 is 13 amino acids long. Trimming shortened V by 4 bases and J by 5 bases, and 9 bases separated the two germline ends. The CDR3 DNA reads TGTGCCAGCAGCCAAGGGACAAATGAAAAACTGTTTTTT. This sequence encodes CASSQGTNEKLFF. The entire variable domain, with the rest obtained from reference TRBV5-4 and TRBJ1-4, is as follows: ETGVTQSPTHLIKTRGQQVTLRCSSQSGHNTVSWYQQALGQGPQFIFQYYREEENGRGNFPPRFSGLQFPNYSSELNVNALELDDSALYLCASSQGTNEKLFFGSGTQLSVL.

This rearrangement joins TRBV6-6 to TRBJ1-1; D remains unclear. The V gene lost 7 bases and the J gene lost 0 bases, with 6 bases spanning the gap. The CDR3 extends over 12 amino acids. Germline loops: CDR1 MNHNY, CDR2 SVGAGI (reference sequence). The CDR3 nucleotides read TGTGCCAGCAATAACATGAACACTGAAGCTTTCTTT. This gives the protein CASNNMNTEAFF.

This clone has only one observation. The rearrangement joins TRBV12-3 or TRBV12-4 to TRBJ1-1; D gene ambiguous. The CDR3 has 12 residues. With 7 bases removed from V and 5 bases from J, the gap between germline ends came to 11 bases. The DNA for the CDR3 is TGTGCCAGCAAAGAGTGGTTAACTGAAGCTTTCTTT. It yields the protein CASKEWLTEAFF.

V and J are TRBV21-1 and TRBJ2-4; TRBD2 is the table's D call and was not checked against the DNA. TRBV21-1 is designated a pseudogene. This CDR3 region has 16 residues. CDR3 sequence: CASSKESSGGENIQYF. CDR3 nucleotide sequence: TGTGCCAGCAGCAAGGAGTCTAGCGGGGGTGAAAACATTCAGTACTTC.

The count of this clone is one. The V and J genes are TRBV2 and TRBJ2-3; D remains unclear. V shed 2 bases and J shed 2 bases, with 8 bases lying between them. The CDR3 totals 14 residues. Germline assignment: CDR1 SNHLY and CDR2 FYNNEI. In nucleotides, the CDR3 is TGTGCCAGCAGTGAAAGGAGTAACACAGATACGCAGTATTTT. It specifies CASSERSNTDTQYF.

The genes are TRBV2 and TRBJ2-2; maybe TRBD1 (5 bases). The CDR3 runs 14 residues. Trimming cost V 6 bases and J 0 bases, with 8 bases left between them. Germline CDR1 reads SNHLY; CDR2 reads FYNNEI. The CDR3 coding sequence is TGTGCCAGCAGAGGACAAACGAACACCGGGGAGCTGTTTTTT. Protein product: CASRGQTNTGELFF.

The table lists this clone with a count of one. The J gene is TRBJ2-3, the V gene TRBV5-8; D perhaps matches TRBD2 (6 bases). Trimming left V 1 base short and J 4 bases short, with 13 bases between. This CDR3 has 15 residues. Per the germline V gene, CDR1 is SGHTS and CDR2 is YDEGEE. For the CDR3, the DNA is TGTGCCAGCAGCTTGACGGTAGCGGCTCCAGATACGCAGTATTTT. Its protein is CASSLTVAAPDTQYF.

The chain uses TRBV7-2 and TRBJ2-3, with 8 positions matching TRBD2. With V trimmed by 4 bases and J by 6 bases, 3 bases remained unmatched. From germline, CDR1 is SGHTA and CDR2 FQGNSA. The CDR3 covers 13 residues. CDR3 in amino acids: CASSSLAADTQYF. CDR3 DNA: TGTGCCAGCAGCTCACTAGCGGCGGATACGCAGTATTTT.

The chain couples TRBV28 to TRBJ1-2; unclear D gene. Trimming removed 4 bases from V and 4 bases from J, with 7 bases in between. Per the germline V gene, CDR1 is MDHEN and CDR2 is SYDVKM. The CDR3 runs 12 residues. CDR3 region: CASSYRVYGYTF. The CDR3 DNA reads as TGTGCCAGCAGTTACAGAGTCTATGGCTACACCTTC.

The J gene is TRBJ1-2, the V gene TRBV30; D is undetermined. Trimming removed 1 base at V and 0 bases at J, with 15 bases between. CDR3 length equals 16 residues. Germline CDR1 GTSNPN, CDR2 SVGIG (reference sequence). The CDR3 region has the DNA TGTGCCTGGAGTGCGCCGGGAGAACGTTCTAACTATGGCTACACCTTC. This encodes CAWSAPGERSNYGYTF.